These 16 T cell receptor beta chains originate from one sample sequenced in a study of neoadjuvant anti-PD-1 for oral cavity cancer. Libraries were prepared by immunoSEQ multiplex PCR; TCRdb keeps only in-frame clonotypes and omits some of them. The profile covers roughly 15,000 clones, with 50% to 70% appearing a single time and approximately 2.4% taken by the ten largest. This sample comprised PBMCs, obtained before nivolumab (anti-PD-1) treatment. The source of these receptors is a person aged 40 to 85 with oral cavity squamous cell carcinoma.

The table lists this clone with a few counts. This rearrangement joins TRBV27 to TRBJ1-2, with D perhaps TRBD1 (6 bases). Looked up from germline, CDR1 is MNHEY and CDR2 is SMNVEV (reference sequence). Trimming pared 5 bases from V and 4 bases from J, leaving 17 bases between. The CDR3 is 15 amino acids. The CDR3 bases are TGTGCCAGCAGTCCAACAGGGAGGGAGGGCTATGGCTACACCTTC. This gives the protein CASSPTGREGYGYTF.

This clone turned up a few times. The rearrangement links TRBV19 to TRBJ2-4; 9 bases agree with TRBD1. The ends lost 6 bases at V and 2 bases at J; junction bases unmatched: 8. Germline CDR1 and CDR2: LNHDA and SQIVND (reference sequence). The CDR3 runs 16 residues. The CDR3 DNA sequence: TGTGCCAGTAGCCCGGGGACAGGGTACACCAAAAACATTCAGTACTTC. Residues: CASSPGTGYTKNIQYF.

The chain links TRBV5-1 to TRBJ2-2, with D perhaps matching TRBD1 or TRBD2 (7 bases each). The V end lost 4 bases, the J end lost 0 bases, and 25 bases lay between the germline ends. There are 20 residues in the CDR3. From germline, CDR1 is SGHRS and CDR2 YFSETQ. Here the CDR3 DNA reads TGCGCCAGCAGCCCGCGACAGGGAGCCGCGGCGGGGGCGAACACCGGGGAGCTGTTTTTT. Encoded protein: CASSPRQGAAAGANTGELFF.

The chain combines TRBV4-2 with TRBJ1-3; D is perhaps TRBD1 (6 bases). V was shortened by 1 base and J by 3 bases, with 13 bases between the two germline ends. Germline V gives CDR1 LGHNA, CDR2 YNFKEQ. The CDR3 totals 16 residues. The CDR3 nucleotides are TGTGCCAGCAGCCAAGTGTTGGGGGCCAGTGGAAACACCATATATTTT. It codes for CASSQVLGASGNTIYF.

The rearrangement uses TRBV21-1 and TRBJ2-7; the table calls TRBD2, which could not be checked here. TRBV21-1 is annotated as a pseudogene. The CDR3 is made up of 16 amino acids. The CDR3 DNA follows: TGTGCCAGCAGCGGCCCTACTAGGACCTTCTCCTACGAGCAGTACTTC. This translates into CASSGPTRTFSYEQYF.

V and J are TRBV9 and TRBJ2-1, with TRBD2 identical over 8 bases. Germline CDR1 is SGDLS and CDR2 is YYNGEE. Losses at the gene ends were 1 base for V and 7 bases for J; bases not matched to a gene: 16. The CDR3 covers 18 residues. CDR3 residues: CASSVKDGGAMERNEQFF. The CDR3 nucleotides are TGTGCCAGCAGCGTAAAGGACGGGGGGGCCATGGAGAGAAATGAGCAGTTCTTC. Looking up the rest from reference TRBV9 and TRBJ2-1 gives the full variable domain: DSGVTQTPKHLITATGQRVTLRCSPRSGDLSVYWYQQSLDQGLQFLIQYYNGEERAKGNILERFSAQQFPDLHSELNLSSLELGDSALYFCASSVKDGGAMERNEQFFGPGTRLTVL.

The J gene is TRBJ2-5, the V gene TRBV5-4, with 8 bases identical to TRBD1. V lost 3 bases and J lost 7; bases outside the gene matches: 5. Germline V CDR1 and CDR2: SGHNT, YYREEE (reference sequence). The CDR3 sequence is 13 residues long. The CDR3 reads CASSSDRAGTQYF. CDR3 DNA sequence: TGTGCCAGCAGCTCGGACAGGGCGGGGACCCAGTACTTC.

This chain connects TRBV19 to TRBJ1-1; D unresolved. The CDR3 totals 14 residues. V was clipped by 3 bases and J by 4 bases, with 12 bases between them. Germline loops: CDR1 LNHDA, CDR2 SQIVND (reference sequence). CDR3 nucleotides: TGTGCCAGTAGTATTGATGGCCGAGGCACTGAAGCTTTCTTT. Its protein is CASSIDGRGTEAFF.

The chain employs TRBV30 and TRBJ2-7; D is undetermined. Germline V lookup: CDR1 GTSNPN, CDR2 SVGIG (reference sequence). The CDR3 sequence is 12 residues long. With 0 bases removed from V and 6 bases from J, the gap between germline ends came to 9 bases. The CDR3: CAWSVASTEQYF. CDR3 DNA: TGTGCCTGGAGTGTGGCTAGTACCGAGCAGTACTTC.

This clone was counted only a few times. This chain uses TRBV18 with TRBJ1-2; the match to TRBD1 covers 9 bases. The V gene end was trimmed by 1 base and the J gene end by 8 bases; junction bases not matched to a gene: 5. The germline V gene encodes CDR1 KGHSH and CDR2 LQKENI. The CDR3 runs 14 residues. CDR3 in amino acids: CASSPRLTGGGYTF. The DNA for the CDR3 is TGTGCCAGCTCACCACGTTTAACAGGGGGCGGCTACACCTTC.

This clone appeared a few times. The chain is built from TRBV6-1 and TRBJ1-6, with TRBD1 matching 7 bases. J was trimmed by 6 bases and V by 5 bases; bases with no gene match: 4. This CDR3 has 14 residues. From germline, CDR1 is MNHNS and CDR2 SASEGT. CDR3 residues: CASSWDSINSPLHF. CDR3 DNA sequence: TGTGCCAGCAGTTGGGACAGCATTAATTCACCCCTCCACTTT.

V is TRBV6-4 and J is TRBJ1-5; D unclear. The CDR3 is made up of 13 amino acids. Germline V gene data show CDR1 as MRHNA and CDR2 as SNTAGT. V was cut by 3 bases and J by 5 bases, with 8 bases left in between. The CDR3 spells CASSEGAYQPQHF. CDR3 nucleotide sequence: TGTGCCAGCAGTGAGGGAGCATATCAGCCCCAGCATTTT.

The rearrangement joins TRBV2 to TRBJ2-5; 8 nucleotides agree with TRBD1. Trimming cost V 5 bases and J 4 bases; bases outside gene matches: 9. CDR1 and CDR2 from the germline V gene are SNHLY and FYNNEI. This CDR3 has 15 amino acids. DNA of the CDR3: TGTGCCAGCAGTCGATTGGCAGGGGGCCGAGAGACCCAGTACTTC. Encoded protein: CASSRLAGGRETQYF.

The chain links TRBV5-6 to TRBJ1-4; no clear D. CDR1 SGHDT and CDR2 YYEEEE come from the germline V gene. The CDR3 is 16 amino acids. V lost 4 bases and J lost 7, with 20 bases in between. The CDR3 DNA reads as TGTGCCAGCAGCCCCGCTCCACGCTCTACGGCTGAAAAACTGTTTTTT. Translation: CASSPAPRSTAEKLFF.

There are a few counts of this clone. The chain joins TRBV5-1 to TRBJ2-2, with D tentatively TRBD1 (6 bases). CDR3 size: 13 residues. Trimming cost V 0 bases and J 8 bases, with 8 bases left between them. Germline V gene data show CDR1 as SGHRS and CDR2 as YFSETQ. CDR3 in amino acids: CASSLDRVGELFF. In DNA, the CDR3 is TGCGCCAGCAGCTTGGACAGGGTGGGGGAGCTGTTTTTT.

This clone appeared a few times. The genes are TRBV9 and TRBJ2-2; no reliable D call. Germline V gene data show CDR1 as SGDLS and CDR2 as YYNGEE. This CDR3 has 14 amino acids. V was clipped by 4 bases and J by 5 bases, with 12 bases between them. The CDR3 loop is CASSSLRGTGELFF. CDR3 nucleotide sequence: TGTGCCAGCAGCAGCCTGAGAGGAACCGGGGAGCTGTTTTTT. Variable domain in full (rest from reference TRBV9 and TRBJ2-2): DSGVTQTPKHLITATGQRVTLRCSPRSGDLSVYWYQQSLDQGLQFLIQYYNGEERAKGNILERFSAQQFPDLHSELNLSSLELGDSALYFCASSSLRGTGELFFGEGSRLTVL.